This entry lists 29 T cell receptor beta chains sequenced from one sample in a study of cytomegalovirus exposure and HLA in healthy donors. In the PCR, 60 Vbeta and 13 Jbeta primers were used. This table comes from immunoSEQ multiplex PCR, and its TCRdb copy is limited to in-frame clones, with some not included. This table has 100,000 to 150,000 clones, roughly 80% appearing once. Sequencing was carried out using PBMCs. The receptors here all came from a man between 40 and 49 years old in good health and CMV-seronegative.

The CDR3 loop is CASKDTRGLHSLNTGELFF. DNA for the CDR3: TGTGCCAGTAAGGACACTAGGGGACTTCACAGCCTCAACACCGGGGAGCTGTTTTTT. The chain has TRBV19 and TRBJ2-2; D might be TRBD2 (6 bases). CDR1 is LNHDA, CDR2 SQIVND, per germline (reference sequence). The CDR3 sequence is 19 residues long. V lost 7 bases to trimming and J lost 2 bases, with 26 bases between them.

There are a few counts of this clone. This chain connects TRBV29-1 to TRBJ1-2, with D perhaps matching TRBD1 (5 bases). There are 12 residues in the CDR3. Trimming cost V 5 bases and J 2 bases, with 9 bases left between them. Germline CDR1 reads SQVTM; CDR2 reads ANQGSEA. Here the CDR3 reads CSVLTVNYGYTF. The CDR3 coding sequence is TGCAGCGTTCTGACAGTGAACTATGGCTACACCTTC.

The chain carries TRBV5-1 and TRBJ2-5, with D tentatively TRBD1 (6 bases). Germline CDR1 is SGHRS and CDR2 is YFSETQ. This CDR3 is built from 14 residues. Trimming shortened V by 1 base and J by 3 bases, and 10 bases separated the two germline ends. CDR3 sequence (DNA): TGCGCCAGCAGCTTGAATCCAGGGGAAGAGACCCAGTACTTC. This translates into CASSLNPGEETQYF. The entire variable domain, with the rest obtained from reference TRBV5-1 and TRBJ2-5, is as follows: KAGVTQTPRYLIKTRGQQVTLSCSPISGHRSVSWYQQTPGQGLQFLFEYFSETQRNKGNFPGRFSGRQFSNSRSEMNVSTLELGDSALYLCASSLNPGEETQYFGPGTRLLVL.

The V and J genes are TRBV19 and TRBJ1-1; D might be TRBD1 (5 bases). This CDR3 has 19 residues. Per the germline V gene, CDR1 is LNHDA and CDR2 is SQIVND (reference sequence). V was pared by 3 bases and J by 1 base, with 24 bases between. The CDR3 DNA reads TGTGCCAGTAGTATCTATCGGGGGGTTAGGGCAGGGCAGAACACTGAAGCTTTCTTT. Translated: CASSIYRGVRAGQNTEAFF.

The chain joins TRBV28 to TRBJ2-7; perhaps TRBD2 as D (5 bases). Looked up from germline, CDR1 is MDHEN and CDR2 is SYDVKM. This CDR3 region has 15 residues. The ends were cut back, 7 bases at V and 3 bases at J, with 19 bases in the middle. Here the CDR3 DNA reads TGTGCCAGCATCGCGACCGGGAAGCAGGTCTACGAGCAGTACTTC. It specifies CASIATGKQVYEQYF.

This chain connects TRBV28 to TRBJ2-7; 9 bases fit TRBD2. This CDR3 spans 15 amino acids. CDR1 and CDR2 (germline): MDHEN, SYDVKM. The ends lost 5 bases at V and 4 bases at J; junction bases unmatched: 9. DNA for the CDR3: TGTGCCAGCAGTCCCCGGGGTAGCGGGGGTTACGAGCAGTACTTC. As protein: CASSPRGSGGYEQYF. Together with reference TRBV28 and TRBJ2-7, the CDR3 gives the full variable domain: DVKVTQSSRYLVKRTGEKVFLECVQDMDHENMFWYRQDPGLGLRLIYFSYDVKMKEKGDIPEGYSVSREKKERFSLILESASTNQTSMYLCASSPRGSGGYEQYFGPGTRLTVT.

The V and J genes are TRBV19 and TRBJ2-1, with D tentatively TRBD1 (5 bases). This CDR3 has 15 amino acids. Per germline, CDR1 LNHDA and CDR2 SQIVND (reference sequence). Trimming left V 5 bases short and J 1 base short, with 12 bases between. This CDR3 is CASSPTVRSYNEQFF. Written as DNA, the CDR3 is TGTGCCAGTAGTCCGACAGTGAGGTCCTACAATGAGCAGTTCTTC.

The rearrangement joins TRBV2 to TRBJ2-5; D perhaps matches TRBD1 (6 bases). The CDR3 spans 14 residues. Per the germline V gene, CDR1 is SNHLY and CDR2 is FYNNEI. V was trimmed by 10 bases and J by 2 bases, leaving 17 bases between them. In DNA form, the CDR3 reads TGTGCCACCTCCCCCAACAGGGCTCAAGAGACCCAGTACTTC. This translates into CATSPNRAQETQYF.

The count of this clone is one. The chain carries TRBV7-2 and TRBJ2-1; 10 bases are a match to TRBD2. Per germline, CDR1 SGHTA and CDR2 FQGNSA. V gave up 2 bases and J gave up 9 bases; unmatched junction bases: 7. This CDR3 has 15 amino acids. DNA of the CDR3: TGTGCCAGCAGCTTATCACTAGCGGGGTCTCGTGAGCAGTTCTTC. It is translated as CASSLSLAGSREQFF.

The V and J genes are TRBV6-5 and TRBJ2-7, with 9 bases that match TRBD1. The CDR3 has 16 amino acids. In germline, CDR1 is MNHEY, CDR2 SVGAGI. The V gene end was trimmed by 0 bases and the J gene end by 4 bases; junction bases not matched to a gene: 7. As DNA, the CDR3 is TGTGCCAGCAGTTACTCGTTCACAGGGGGCGGATACGAGCAGTACTTC. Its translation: CASSYSFTGGGYEQYF.

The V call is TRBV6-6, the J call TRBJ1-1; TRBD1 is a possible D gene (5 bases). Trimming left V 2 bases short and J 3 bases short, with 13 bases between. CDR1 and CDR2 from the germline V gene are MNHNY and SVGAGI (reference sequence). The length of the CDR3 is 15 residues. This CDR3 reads CASSYIREVDTEAFF. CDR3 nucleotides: TGTGCCAGCAGTTACATCAGGGAGGTTGACACTGAAGCTTTCTTT.

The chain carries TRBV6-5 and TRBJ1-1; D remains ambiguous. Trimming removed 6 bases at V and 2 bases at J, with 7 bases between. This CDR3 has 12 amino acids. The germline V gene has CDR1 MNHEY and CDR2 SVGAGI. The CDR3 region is CASRSLNTEAFF. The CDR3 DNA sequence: TGTGCCAGCAGGAGCCTCAACACTGAAGCTTTCTTT.

The CDR3 DNA is TGTGCCAGCAGTTTATTGGGGCGGGAGGATAGCAATCAGCCCCAGCATTTT. It translates to CASSLLGREDSNQPQHF. This chain joins TRBV27 and TRBJ1-5; a weak D match, TRBD1 (5 bases). The CDR3 sequence is 17 residues long. V was shortened by 1 base and J by 0 bases, with 13 bases between the two germline ends. Looked up from germline, CDR1 is MNHEY and CDR2 is SMNVEV (reference sequence).

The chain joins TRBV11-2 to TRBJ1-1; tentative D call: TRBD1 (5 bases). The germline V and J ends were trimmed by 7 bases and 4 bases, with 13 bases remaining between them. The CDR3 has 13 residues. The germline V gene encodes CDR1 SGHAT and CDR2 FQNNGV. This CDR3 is CASNLGVGTEAFF. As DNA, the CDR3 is TGTGCCAGCAATCTAGGGGTTGGCACTGAAGCTTTCTTT.

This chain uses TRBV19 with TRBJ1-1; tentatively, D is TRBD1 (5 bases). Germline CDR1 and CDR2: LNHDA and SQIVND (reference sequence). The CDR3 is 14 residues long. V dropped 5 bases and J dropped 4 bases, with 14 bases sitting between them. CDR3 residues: CASSPELGGTEAFF. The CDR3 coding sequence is TGTGCCAGTAGTCCGGAACTGGGGGGCACTGAAGCTTTCTTT.

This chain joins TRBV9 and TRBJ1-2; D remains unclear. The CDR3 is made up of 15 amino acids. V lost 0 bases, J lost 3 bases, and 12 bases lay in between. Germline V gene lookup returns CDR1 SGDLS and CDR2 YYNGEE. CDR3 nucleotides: TGTGCCAGCAGCGTAGCCCCTGGCGGGGACTATGGCTACACCTTC. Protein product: CASSVAPGGDYGYTF.

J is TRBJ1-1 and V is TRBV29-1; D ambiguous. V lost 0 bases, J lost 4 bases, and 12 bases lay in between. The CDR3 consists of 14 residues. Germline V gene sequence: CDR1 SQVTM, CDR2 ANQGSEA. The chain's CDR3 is CSVEDQSGSTEAFF. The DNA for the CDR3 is TGCAGCGTTGAAGATCAGTCTGGGAGCACTGAAGCTTTCTTT. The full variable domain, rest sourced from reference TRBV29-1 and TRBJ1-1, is SAVISQKPSRDICQRGTSLTIQCQVDSQVTMMFWYRQQPGQSLTLIATANQGSEATYESGFVIDKFPISRPNLTFSTLTVSNMSPEDSSIYLCSVEDQSGSTEAFFGQGTRLTVV.

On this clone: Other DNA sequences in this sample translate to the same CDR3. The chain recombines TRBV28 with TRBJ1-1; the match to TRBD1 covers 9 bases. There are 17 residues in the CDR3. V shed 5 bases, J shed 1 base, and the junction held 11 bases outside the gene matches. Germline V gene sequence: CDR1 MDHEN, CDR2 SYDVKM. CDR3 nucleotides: TGTGCCAGCAGTCCCCCGGTGACAGGGGGGGGGAACACTGAAGCTTTCTTT. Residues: CASSPPVTGGGNTEAFF.

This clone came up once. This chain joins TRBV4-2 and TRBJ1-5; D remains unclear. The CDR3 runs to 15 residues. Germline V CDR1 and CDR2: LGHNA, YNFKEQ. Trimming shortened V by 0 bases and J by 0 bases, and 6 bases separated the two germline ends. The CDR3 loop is CASSQDSYSNQPQHF. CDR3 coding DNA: TGTGCCAGCAGCCAAGACAGTTATAGCAATCAGCCCCAGCATTTT.

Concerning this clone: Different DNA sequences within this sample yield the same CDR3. In nucleotides, the CDR3 is TGCGCCAGCAGCTTCGGTGAGACCCAGTACTTC. Protein sequence: CASSFGETQYF. The rearrangement uses TRBV5-1 and TRBJ2-5, with D unclear. This CDR3 region has 11 residues. Germline CDR1 reads SGHRS; CDR2 reads YFSETQ. V shed 2 bases and J shed 5 bases, with 4 bases lying between them.

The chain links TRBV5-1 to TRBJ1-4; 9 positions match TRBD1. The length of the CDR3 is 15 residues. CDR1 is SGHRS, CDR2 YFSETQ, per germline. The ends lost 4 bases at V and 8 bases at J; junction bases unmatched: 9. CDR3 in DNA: TGCGCCAGCAGCCCCTCCGGGACAGGGAACGAAAAACTGTTTTTT. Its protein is CASSPSGTGNEKLFF.

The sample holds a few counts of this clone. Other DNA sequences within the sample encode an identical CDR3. The CDR3 nucleotides are TGTGCCAGCAGTCCTTACAATGAGCAGTTCTTC. It specifies CASSPYNEQFF. The genes are TRBV2 and TRBJ2-1; D is ambiguous. This CDR3 has 11 residues. Trimming shortened V by 5 bases and J by 4 bases, and 3 bases separated the two germline ends. Germline lookup yields CDR1 SNHLY and CDR2 FYNNEI.

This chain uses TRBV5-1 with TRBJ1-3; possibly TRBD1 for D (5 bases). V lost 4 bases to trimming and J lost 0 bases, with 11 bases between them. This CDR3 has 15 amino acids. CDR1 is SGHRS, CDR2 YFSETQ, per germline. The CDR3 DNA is TGCGCCAGCAGCCGGGACTCATTCTCTGGAAACACCATATATTTT. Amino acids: CASSRDSFSGNTIYF. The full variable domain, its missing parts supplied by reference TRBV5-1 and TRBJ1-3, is KAGVTQTPRYLIKTRGQQVTLSCSPISGHRSVSWYQQTPGQGLQFLFEYFSETQRNKGNFPGRFSGRQFSNSRSEMNVSTLELGDSALYLCASSRDSFSGNTIYFGEGSWLTVV.

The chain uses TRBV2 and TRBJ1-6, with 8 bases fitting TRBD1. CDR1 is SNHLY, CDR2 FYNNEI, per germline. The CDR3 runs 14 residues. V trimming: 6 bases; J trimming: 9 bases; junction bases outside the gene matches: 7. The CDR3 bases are TGTGCCAGCAGGAGCCGGGACAGGACTTCACCCCTCCACTTT. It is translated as CASRSRDRTSPLHF.

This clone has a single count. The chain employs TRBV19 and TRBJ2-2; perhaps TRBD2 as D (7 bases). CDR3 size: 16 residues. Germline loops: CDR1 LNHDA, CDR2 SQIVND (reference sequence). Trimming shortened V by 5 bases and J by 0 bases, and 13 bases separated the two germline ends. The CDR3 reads CASSVWGGPNTGELFF. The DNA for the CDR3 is TGTGCCAGTAGTGTATGGGGGGGCCCGAACACCGGGGAGCTGTTTTTT.

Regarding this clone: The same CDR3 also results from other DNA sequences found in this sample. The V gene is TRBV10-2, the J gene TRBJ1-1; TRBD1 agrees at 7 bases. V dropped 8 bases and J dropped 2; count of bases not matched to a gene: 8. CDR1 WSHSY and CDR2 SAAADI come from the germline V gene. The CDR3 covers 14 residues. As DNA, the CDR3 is TGCGCCAGCGGGAAAGGGACAGCAAACACTGAAGCTTTCTTT. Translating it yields CASGKGTANTEAFF.

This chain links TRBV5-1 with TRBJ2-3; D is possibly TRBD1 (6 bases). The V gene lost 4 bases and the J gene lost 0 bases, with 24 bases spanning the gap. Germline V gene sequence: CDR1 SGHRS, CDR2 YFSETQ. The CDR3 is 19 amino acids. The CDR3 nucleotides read TGCGCCAGCAGCCCCCTGTTGTACCCCGACAGGTTTAGCACAGATACGCAGTATTTT. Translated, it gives CASSPLLYPDRFSTDTQYF.

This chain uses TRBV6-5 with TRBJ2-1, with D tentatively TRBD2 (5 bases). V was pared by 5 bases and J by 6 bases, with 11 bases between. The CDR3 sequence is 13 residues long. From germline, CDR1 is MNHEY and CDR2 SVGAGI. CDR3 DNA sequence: TGTGCCAGCAGTCGCGGCGGAGGCAATGAGCAGTTCTTC. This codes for CASSRGGGNEQFF.

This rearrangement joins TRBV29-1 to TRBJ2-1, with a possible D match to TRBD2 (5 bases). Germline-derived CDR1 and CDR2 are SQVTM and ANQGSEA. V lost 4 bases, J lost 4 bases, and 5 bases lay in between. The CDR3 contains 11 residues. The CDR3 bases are TGCAGCGTTGGGACTTACAATGAGCAGTTCTTC. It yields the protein CSVGTYNEQFF.